The T cell receptor beta chain under discussion was sequenced for a study of blood T cells in healthy people across ages. Overall study findings and caveats: When set beside aged donors, long-lived donors presented more naive CD4+ cells and higher diversity.

Each of the donors had 8 to 10 milliliters of peripheral blood drawn into EDTA-treated Vacutainer tubes. Per individual sample, total RNA of at least 5.5 micrograms was extracted. For the second PCR, which ran for roughly 7 to 11 cycles, a sample-barcoded 5' primer and a J-beta primer mix were used. TCRdb analysed the 5' RACE reads with MiXCR anew, one entry per CDR3 protein. Of fewer than 2 million distinct CDR3 sequences listed, roughly 43% are singletons. This clonotype showed up just a few times. Its antigen remains unknown. The junction differs from germline at one of its ends, possibly a read error. CDR1 is MDHEN and CDR2 is SYDVKM in the germline V gene. The CDR3 extends over 15 amino acids.

Material for sequencing was blood. This TCR came from a human donor in good health. The chain has TRBV28 and TRBJ2-1, with 12 bases aligning to TRBD2. CDR3 coding DNA: TGTACCAGCAGTTTTTGGCTAGCGGGGGGGCAGGAGCAGTTCTTC. It specifies CTSSFWLAGGQEQFF. The full variable domain, with the rest looked up from reference TRBV28 and TRBJ2-1, is DVKVTQSSRYLVKRTGEKVFLECVQDMDHENMFWYRQDPGLGLRLIYFSYDVKMKEKGDIPEGYSVSREKKERFSLILESASTNQTSMYLCTSSFWLAGGQEQFFGPGTRLTVL.